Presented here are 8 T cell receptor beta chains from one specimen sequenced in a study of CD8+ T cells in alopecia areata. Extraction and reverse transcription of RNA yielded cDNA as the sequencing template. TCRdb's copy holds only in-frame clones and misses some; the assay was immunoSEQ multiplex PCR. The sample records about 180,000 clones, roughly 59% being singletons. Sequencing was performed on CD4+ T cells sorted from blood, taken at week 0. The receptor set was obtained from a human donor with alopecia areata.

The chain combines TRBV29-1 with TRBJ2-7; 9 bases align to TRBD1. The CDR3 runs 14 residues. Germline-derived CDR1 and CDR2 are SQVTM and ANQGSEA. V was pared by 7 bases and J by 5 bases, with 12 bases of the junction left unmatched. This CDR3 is CSALTGTGLNEQYF. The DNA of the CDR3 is TGCAGCGCCCTAACCGGGACAGGGCTAAACGAGCAGTACTTC.

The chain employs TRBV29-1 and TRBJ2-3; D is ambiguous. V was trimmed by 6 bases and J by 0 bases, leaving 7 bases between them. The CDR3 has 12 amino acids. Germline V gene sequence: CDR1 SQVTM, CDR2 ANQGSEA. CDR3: CSVRPSTDTQYF. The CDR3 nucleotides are TGCAGCGTGCGACCGAGCACAGATACGCAGTATTTT.

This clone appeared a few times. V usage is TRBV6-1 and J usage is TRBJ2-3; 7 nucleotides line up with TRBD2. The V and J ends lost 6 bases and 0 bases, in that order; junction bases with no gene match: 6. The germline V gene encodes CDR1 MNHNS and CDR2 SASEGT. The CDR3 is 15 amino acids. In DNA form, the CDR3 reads TGTGCCAGCAGAGAGAGCGGGGTGAGCACAGATACGCAGTATTTT. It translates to CASRESGVSTDTQYF.

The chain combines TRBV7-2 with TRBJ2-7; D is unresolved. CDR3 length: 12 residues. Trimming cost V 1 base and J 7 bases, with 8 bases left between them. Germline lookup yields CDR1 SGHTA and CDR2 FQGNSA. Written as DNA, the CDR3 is TGTGCCAGCAGCTTAGGCCTCGCTGAGCAGTACTTC. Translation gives CASSLGLAEQYF.

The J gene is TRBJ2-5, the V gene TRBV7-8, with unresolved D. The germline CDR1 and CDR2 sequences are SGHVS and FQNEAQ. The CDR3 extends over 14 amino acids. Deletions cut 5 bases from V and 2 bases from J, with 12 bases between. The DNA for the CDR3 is TGTGCCAGCAGCCCCCCGGCAGCTCAAGAGACCCAGTACTTC. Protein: CASSPPAAQETQYF.

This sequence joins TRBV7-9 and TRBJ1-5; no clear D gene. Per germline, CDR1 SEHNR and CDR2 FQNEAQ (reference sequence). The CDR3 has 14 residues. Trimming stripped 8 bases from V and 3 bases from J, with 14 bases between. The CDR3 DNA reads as TGTGCCAGCGGGGAGGACGGATACAATCAGCCCCAGCATTTT. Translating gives CASGEDGYNQPQHF.

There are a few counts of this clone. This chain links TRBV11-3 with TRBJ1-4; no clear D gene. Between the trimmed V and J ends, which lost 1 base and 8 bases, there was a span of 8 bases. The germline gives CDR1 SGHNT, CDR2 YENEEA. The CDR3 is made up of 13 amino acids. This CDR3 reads CASSLGIGEKLFF. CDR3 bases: TGTGCCAGCAGCTTAGGAATAGGGGAAAAACTGTTTTTT. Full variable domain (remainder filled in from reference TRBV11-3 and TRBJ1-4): EAGVVQSPRYKIIEKKQPVAFWCNPISGHNTLYWYLQNLGQGPELLIRYENEEAVDDSQLPKDRFSAERLKGVDSTLKIQPAELGDSAVYLCASSLGIGEKLFFGSGTQLSVL.

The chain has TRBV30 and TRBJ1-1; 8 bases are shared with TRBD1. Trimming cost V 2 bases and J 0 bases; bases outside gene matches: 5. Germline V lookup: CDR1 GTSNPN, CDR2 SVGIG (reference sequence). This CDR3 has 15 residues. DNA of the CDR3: TGTGCCTGGAGTTCTCACAGGGGGGTGAACACTGAAGCTTTCTTT. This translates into CAWSSHRGVNTEAFF.